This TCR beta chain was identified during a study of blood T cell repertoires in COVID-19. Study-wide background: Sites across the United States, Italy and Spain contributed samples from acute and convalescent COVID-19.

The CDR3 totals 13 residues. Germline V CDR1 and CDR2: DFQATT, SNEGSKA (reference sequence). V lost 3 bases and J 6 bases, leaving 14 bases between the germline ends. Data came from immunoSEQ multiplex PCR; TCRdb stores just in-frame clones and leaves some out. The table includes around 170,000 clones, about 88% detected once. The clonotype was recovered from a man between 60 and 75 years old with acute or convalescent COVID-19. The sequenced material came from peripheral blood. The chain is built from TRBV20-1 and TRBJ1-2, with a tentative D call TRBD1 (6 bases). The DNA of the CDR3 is TGCAGTGCTAGTTTACGGCCAGGGGATGGCTACACCTTC. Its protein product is CSASLRPGDGYTF.